The present TCR beta chain was sequenced within a study of shared clonotypes between healthy human individuals. Overall study context: Donors had three CD4 naive, three CD4 memory, two CD8 naive and one CD8 memory plate apiece. Study results and limitations: Clonotypes that were shared across a handful of donors made up about 4.5% of naive CD4 clonotypes. A small donor pool kept down the genetic and exposure-history diversity that was represented.

The protocol was immunoSEQ multiplex PCR, while the TCRdb copy is restricted to in-frame clones and leaves out a portion. The data show around 1.9 million clones, 85% to 95% seen once. As defined, naive CD8 cells were CD45RO-negative and positively selected for CCR7, with terminally differentiated effector memory CD45RA+ cells excluded. To note about this clone: Its antigen remains unknown.

Material for sequencing was naive CD8+ T cells from PBMCs. The clonotype was recovered from a man between 18 and 29 years old in good health. Some clones in this sample may be carry-over from other donors' samples.

The CDR3 protein is CSIPFGGATAFF. DNA of the CDR3: TGCAGCATACCATTCGGAGGGGCTACAGCTTTCTTT. The genes are TRBV29-1 and TRBJ1-1; a possible D gene is TRBD1 (5 bases). V was trimmed by 8 bases and J by 10 bases, leaving 20 bases between them. The CDR3 runs to 12 residues. Germline V gene lookup returns CDR1 SQVTM and CDR2 ANQGSEA.